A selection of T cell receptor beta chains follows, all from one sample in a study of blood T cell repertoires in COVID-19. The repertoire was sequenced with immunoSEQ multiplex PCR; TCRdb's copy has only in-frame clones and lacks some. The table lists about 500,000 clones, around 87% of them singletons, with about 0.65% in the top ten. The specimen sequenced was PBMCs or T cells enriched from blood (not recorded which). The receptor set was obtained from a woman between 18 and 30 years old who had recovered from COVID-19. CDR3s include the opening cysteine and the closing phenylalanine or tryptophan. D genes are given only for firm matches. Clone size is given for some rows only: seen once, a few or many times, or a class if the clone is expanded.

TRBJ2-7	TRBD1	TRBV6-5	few	TGTGCCAGCACCCGGGACAGGGGCGGCGAGCAGTACTTC	CASTRDRGGEQYF
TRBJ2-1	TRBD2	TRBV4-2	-	TGTGCCAGCAGCCAGACCAGCGGGGGGGGCACTGAGCAGTTCTTC	CASSQTSGGGTEQFF
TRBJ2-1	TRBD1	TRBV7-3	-	TGTGCCAGCAGCCAGGGTGTCGGGACAGTTAATGAGCAGTTCTTC	CASSQGVGTVNEQFF
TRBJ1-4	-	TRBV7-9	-	TGTGCCAGCAGCTCAACCCGTACGGGGGGGGGTCTAAAACTGTTTTTT	CASSSTRTGGGLKLFF
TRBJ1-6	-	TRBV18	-	TGTGCCAGCTCACCCCCCGTGCCCGGTATCTTCTCACCCCTCCACTTT	CASSPPVPGIFSPLHF
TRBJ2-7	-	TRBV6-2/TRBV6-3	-	TGTGCCAGCAGTTACTCTCGGGGGTACGAGCAGTACTTC	CASSYSRGYEQYF
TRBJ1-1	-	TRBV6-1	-	TGTGCCAGCAGTGAACCGACCTTACAACTAGCAAACACTGAAGCTTTCTTT	CASSEPTLQLANTEAFF
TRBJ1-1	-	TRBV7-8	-	TGTGCCAGCAGCGTCGACAGGCAAACTGAAGCTTTCTTT	CASSVDRQTEAFF
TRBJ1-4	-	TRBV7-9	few	TGTGCCAGCAGCCACGGGGGGGCGGTAGCTAATGAAAAACTGTTTTTT	CASSHGGAVANEKLFF
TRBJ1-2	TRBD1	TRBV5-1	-	TGCGCCAGCAGCTTGGGCGGGACAGGCATGTTTGGGACCTTC	CASSLGGTGMFGTF
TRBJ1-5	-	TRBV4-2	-	TGTGCCAGCAGCCAACAGGGGAGCAATCAGCCCCAGCATTTT	CASSQQGSNQPQHF
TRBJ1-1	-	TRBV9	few	TGTGCCAGCAATCGGGGGGCGGACACTGAAGCTTTCTTT	CASNRGADTEAFF
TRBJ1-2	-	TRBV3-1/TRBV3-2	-	TGTGCCAGCAGCCAAGGGGCAACAGGCTATGGCTACACCTTC	CASSQGATGYGYTF
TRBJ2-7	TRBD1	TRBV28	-	TGTGCCAGCAGTCTACCAAGACAGGGGGTTTCCTACGAGCAGTACTTC	CASSLPRQGVSYEQYF
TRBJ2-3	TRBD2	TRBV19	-	TGTGCCAGTAGTATGGGAGGGGAGACAGATACGCAGTATTTT	CASSMGGETDTQYF
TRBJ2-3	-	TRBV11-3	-	TGTGCCAGCAGCTTTGCGGGGACCACAGATACGCAGTATTTT	CASSFAGTTDTQYF